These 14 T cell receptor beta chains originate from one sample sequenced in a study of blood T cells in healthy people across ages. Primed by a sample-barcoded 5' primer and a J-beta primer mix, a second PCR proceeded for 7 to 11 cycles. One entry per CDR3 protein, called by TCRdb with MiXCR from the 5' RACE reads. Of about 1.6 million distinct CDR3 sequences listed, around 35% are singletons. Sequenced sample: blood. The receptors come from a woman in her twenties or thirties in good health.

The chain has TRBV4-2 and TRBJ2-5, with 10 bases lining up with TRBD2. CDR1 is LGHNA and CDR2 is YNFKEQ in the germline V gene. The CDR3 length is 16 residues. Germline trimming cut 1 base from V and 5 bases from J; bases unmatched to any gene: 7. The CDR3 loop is CASSQGRTSGEETQYF. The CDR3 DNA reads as TGTGCCAGCAGCCAAGGTCGTACTAGCGGGGAGGAGACCCAGTACTTC.

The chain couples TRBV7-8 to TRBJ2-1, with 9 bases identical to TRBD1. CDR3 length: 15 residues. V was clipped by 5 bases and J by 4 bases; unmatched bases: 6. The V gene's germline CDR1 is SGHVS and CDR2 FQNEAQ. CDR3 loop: CASSTGQGKYNEQFF. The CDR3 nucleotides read TGTGCCAGCAGCACGGGACAGGGAAAGTACAATGAGCAGTTCTTC.

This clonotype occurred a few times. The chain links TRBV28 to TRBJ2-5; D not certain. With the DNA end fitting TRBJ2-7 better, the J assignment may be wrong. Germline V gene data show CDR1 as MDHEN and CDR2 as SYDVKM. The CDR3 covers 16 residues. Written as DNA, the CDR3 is TGTGCCAGCAGTTTTTTTTCGACCTCTTCTCGGGACGAGCAGTACTTC. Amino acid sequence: CASSFFSTSSRDEQYF.

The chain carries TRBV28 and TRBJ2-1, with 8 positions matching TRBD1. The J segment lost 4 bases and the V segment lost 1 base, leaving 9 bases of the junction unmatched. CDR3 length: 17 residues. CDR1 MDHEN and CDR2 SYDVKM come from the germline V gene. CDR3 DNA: TGTGCCAGCAGTTTATATACCCCCAGGGGGCTATACAATGAGCAGTTCTTC. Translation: CASSLYTPRGLYNEQFF.

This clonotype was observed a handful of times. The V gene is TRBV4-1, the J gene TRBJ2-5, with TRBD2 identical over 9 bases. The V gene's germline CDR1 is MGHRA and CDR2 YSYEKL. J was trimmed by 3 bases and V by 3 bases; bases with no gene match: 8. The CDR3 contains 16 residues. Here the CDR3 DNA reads TGCGCCAGCAGCCAGCGTTCGGGACTAGCCGAAGAGACCCAGTACTTC. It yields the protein CASSQRSGLAEETQYF.

DNA of the CDR3: TGTGCCAGCAGCCTTTCTAGCGGGGGGGCCCACAATGAGCAGTTCTTC. As protein: CASSLSSGGAHNEQFF. This chain connects TRBV7-6 to TRBJ2-1; 12 positions agree with TRBD2. J gave up 5 bases and V 5 bases, and 7 bases lay outside the gene matches. Looked up from germline, CDR1 is SGHVS and CDR2 is FNYEAQ. The CDR3 sequence is 16 residues long.

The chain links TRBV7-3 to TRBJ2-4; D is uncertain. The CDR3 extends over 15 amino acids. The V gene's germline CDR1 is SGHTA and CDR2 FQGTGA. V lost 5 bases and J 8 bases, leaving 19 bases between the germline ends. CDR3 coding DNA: TGTGCCAGCAGCCCACCGGCCCGGTACCCCGACATTCAGTACTTC. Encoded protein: CASSPPARYPDIQYF.

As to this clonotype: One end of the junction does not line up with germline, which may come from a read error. CDR3 protein: CASSPGTSPLSSYERYF. The CDR3 region has the DNA TGCGCCAGCAGCCCCGGGACTAGCCCCCTATCCTCCTACGAGCGGTACTTC. V is TRBV4-1 and J is TRBJ2-7; 9 bases align to TRBD2. This CDR3 has 17 amino acids. Germline CDR1 is MGHRA and CDR2 is YSYEKL.

CDR3 coding DNA: TGTGCCAGCAGCTCCGGGCCAAGGGACCCCTACGAGCAGTACTTC. Translated: CASSSGPRDPYEQYF. This rearrangement joins TRBV7-3 to TRBJ2-7; the D call may be TRBD1 or TRBD2 (5 bases each). Trimming stripped 4 bases from V and 2 bases from J, with 15 bases between. CDR3 length equals 15 residues. Looked up from germline, CDR1 is SGHTA and CDR2 is FQGTGA.

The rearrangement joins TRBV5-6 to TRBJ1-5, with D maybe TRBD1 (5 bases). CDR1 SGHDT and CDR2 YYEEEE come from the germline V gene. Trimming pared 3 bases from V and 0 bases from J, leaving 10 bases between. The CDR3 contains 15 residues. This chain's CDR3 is CASSSGPNSNQPQHF. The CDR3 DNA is TGTGCCAGCAGCTCGGGACCTAATAGCAATCAGCCCCAGCATTTT.

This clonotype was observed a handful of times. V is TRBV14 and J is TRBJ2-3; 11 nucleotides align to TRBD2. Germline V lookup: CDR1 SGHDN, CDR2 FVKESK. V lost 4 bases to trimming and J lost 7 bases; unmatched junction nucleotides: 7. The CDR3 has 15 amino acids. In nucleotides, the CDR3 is TGTGCCAGCAGCCCCTTAGCGGGGGGGCGCTATACGCAGTATTTT. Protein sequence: CASSPLAGGRYTQYF. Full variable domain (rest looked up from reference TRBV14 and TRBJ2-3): EAGVTQFPSHSVIEKGQTVTLRCDPISGHDNLYWYRRVMGKEIKFLLHFVKESKQDESGMPNNRFLAERTGGTYSTLKVQPAELEDSGVYFCASSPLAGGRYTQYFGPGTRLTVL.

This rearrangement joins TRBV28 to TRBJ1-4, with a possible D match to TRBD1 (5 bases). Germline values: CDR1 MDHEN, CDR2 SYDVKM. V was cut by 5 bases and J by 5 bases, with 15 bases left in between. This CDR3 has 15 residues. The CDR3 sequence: CASSHRDATNEKLFF. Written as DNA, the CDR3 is TGTGCCAGCAGTCACCGGGACGCCACGAATGAAAAACTGTTTTTT.

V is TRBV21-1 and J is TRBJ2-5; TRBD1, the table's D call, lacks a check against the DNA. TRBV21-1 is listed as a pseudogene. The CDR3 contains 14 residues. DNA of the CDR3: TGTGCCAGCAGCAAAGGGGGGGGCCAAGAGACCCAGTACTTC. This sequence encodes CASSKGGGQETQYF.

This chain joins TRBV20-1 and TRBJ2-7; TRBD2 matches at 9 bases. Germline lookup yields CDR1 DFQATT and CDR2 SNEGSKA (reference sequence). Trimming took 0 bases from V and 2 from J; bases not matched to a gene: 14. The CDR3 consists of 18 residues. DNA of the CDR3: TGCAGTGCTAGAGATAGGGCCAGGGGACTAGCCGGGGCCTACGAGCAGTACTTC. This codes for CSARDRARGLAGAYEQYF.